These 10 T cell receptor beta chains were all obtained from the same sample, sequenced in a study of tumor and adjacent non-tumor tissue in lung cancer (dated by TCRdb to the late 2010s). RNA was extracted from bulk unsorted tissue and checked for quality with a NanoDrop ND-1000 and an Agilent 2100. The normal lung samples consisted of distant non-tumor tissue collected more than 3 cm from the tumor edge. Preparation of the library involved multiplex PCR. For sequencing, an Illumina HiSeq 2500 was employed. Following protocols modified from ARM-PCR, the researchers constructed TCRbeta libraries through three rounds of nested PCR with primers (Table S4). The raw public reads went through TCRdb reprocessing: fastp at Q25, MiXCR clone calling, in-frame beta chains kept. Under each unique CDR3 protein, matching rows form one entry showing the most common genes and DNA. This sample comprises 98,000 or so distinct CDR3 sequences, about 80% of them detected only once. The ten largest clones capture around 30% of the sample.

Material for sequencing was distant non-tumor lung tissue. The receptors stem from a man in his sixties with small cell lung cancer.

A word on this clonotype: A read error may be the cause here, since a much bigger clone is one base away. This chain's CDR3 is CASSLRGVPNTVELFF. CDR3 DNA: TGTGCCAGCAGTTTGAGGGGAGTCCCGAACACCGTGGAGCTGTTTTTT. The V call is TRBV28, the J call TRBJ2-2; D may be TRBD1 or TRBD2 (5 bases each). CDR1 is MDHEN and CDR2 is SYDVKM in the germline V gene. The CDR3 is 16 amino acids. Based on the CDR3 plus reference TRBV28 and TRBJ2-2, the full variable domain is DVKVTQSSRYLVKRTGEKVFLECVQDMDHENMFWYRQDPGLGLRLIYFSYDVKMKEKGDIPEGYSVSREKKERFSLILESASTNQTSMYLCASSLRGVPNTVELFFGEGSRLTVL.

Only a few counts were recorded for this clonotype. The rearrangement uses TRBV19 and TRBJ2-2; no clear D. The germline V gene encodes CDR1 LNHDA and CDR2 SQIVND (reference sequence). The CDR3 extends over 14 amino acids. Trimming removed 2 bases from V and 5 bases from J, with 9 bases in between. This CDR3 reads CASSILLETGELFF. CDR3 coding DNA: TGTGCCAGTAGTATATTGCTAGAGACCGGGGAGCTGTTTTTT.

Details on this clonotype: The junction does not match germline at one end; this may be a read error. CDR3 sequence reads: CTSRPLTSSQETQCF. The DNA of the CDR3 is TGTACCAGCAGGCCCCTTACTAGCAGCCAAGAGACCCAGTGCTTC. The V gene is TRBV12-3 or TRBV12-4, the J gene TRBJ2-5; tentative D call: TRBD2 (6 bases). The CDR3 spans 15 residues.

Notes on this clonotype: Being one base from a much bigger clone, this may be a read error. The V call is TRBV20-1, the J call TRBJ2-1, with TRBD2 matching 15 bases. Germline V gives CDR1 DFQATT, CDR2 SNEGSKA (reference sequence). The CDR3 is 17 amino acids. The CDR3 DNA sequence: TGCAGTGCTAGGGGACTAGCGGGAGGCCTCTCCTACAATGAGCACTTCTTC. It encodes CSARGLAGGLSYNEHFF.

To note about this clonotype: This may come from a read error, since a much larger clone is one base off. The chain uses TRBV24-1 and TRBJ2-1; TRBD2 matches at 9 bases. V shed 3 bases, J shed 3 bases, and the junction held 8 bases outside the gene matches. Germline CDR1 and CDR2: KGHDR and SFDVKD. The CDR3 length is 17 residues. CDR3 loop: CATSDSATSGNYNEQFF. DNA of the CDR3: TGTGCCACCAGTGATAGCGCGACTAGCGGAAACTACAATGAGCAGTTCTTC.

A note on this clonotype: Mismatch with germline at one junction end may stem from a read error. The rearrangement links TRBV4-2 to TRBJ2-3; a weak D match, TRBD2 (5 bases). This CDR3 comprises 17 residues. Germline V CDR1 and CDR2: LGHNA, YNFKEQ. Written as DNA, the CDR3 is TGTGTCAGCGGCCCGGACCCAAGCTGGGAGAGGACAGATACGCAGTATTTT. This codes for CVSGPDPSWERTDTQYF.

Comments on this clonotype: A read error may produce the germline difference seen at one junction end. The V call is TRBV11-2, the J call TRBJ2-1; the D call may be TRBD1 or TRBD2 (5 bases each). The CDR3 has 14 residues. Germline V gene lookup returns CDR1 SGHAT and CDR2 FQNNGV. The CDR3 protein is CARSLDWGGREQFF. The CDR3 DNA reads as TGTGCCAGAAGCTTAGATTGGGGCGGGCGGGAGCAGTTCTTC.

With regard to this clonotype: At one end, the junction sequence differs from germline, possibly due to a read error. The V gene is TRBV10-3, the J gene TRBJ2-2; no definite D call. Germline CDR1 and CDR2: ENHRY and SYGVKD. The CDR3 sequence is 15 residues long. CDR3 sequence: CAINARSSTTRELFF. CDR3 sequence (DNA): TGTGCCATCAACGCGCGGAGCTCTACCACCAGGGAGCTGTTTTTT.

A remark on this clonotype: Here the CDR3 omits its conserved ending phenylalanine or tryptophan, so a read error is the likely source. V usage is TRBV29-1 and J usage is TRBJ2-2, with unresolved D. The CDR3 has 14 residues. CDR1 and CDR2 from the germline V gene are SQVTM and ANQGSEA. The CDR3 nucleotides read TGCAGCTTTGTTAGAAGTCTGAACATCGGGGAGCTGTTTCTT. Translated: CSFVRSLNIGELFL.

The J gene is TRBJ2-1, the V gene TRBV29-1, with D perhaps assigned TRBD1 or TRBD2 (5 bases each). V gave up 7 bases and J gave up 16 bases, with 26 bases separating them. Germline lookup yields CDR1 SQVTM and CDR2 ANQGSEA. This CDR3 has 13 amino acids. In DNA, the CDR3 is TGCAGCGCTTCCGGGACGGCTTACAATGGGCAATTCTTC. Its translation: CSASGTAYNGQFF.